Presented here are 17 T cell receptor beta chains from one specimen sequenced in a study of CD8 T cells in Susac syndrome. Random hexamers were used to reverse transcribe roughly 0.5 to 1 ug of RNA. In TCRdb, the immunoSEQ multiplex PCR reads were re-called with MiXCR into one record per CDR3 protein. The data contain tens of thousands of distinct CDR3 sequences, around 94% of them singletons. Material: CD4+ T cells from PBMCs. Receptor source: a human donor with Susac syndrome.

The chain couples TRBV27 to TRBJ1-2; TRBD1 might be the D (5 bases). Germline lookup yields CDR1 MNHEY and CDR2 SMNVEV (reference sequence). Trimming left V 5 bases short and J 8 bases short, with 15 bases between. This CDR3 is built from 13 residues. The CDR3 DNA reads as TGTGCCAGCAGTGCGGGGCCTAATCGAGGCTACACCTTC. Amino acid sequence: CASSAGPNRGYTF.

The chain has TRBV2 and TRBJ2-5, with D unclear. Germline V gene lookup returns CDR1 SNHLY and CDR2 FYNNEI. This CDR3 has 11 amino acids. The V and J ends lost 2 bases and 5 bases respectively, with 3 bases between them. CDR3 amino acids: CASSEWETQYF. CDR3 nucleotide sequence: TGTGCCAGCAGTGAATGGGAGACCCAGTACTTC. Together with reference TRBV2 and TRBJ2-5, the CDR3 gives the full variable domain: EPEVTQTPSHQVTQMGQEVILRCVPISNHLYFYWYRQILGQKVEFLVSFYNNEISEKSEIFDDQFSVERPDGSNFTLKIRSTKLEDSAMYFCASSEWETQYFGPGTRLLVL.

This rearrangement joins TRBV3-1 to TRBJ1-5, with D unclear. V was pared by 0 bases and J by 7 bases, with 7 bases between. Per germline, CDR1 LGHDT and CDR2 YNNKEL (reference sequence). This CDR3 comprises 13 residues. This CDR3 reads CASSQDLRQPQHF. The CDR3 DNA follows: TGTGCCAGCAGCCAAGATTTAAGGCAGCCCCAGCATTTT.

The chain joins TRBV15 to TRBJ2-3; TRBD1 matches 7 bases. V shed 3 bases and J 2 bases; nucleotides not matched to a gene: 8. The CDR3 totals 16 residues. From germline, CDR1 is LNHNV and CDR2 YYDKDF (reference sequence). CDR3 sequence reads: CATSRGTGQFTDTQYF. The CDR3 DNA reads TGTGCCACCAGCAGGGGAACGGGACAGTTCACAGATACGCAGTATTTT.

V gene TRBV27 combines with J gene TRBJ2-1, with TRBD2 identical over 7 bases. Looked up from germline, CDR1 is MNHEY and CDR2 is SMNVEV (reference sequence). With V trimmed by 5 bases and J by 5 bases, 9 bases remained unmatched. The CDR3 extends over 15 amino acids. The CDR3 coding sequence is TGTGCCAGCAGTCCGCGACGGGGGGTGGACAATGAGCAGTTCTTC. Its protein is CASSPRRGVDNEQFF.

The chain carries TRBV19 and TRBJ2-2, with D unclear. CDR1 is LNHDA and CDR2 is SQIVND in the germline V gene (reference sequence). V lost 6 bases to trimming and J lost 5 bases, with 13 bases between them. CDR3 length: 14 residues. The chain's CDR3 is CASRIGSVTGELFF. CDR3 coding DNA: TGTGCCAGTAGGATCGGCTCCGTTACCGGGGAGCTGTTTTTT.

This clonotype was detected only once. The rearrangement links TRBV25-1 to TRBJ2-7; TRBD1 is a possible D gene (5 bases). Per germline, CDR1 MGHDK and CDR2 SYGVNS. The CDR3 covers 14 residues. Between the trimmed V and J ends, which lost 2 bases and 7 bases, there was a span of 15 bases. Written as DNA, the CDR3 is TGTGCCAGCAGTGAAATGGTGACAGCAGGGGAGCAGTACTTC. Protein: CASSEMVTAGEQYF.

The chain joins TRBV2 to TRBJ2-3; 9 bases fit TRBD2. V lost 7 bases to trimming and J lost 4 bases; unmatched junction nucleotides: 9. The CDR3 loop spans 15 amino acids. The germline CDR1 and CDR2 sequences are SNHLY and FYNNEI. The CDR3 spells CASNAAGGRSDTQYF. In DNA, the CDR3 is TGTGCCAGCAACGCAGCGGGGGGCCGTTCAGATACGCAGTATTTT.

Here the CDR3 reads CASSLADRSPLHF. Here the CDR3 DNA reads TGTGCCAGCAGCCTGGCGGACAGGTCACCCCTCCACTTT. This sequence joins TRBV14 and TRBJ1-6; 7 bases agree with TRBD1. V trimming: 4 bases; J trimming: 10 bases; junction bases outside the gene matches: 4. Germline assignment: CDR1 SGHDN and CDR2 FVKESK. The CDR3 extends over 13 amino acids.

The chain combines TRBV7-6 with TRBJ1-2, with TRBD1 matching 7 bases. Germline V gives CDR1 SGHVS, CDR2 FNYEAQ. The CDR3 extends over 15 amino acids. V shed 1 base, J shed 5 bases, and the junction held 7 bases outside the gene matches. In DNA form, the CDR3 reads TGTGCCAGCAGCTTAGAGTGGACAGGCGGGTATGGCTACACCTTC. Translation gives CASSLEWTGGYGYTF.

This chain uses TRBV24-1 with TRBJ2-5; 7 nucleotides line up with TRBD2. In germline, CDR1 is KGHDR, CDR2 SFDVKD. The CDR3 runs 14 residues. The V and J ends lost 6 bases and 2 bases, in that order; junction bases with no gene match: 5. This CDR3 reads CATSLGAGQETQYF. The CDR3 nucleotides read TGTGCCACCAGTTTAGGAGCGGGGCAAGAGACCCAGTACTTC.

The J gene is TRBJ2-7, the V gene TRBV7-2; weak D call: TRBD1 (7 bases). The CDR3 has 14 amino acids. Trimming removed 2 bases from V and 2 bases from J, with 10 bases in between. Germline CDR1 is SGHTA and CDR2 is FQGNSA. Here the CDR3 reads CASSLQGGPYEQYF. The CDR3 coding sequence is TGTGCCAGCAGCTTACAGGGGGGCCCCTACGAGCAGTACTTC.

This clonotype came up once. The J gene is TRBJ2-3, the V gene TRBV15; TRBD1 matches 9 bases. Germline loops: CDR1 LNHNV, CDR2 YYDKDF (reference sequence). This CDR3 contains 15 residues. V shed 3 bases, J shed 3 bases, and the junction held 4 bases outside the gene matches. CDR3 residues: CATSSDRGETDTQYF. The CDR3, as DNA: TGTGCCACCAGCAGTGACAGGGGGGAGACAGATACGCAGTATTTT.

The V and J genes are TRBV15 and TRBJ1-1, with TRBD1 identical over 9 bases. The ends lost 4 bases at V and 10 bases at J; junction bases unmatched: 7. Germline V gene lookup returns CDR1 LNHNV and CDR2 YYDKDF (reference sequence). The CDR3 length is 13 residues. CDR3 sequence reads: CATSIGQGRGAFF. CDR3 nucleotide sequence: TGTGCCACCAGCATTGGACAGGGGCGAGGAGCTTTCTTT.

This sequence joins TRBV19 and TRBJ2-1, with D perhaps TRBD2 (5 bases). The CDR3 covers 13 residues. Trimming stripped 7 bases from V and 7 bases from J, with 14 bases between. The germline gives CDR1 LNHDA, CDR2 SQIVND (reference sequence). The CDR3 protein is CASTLAGLNEQFF. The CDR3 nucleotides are TGTGCCAGTACCCTAGCTGGGCTTAATGAGCAGTTCTTC.

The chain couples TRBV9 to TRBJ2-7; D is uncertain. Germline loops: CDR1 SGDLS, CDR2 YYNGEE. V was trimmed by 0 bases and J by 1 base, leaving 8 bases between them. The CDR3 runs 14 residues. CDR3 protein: CASSVGSESYEQYF. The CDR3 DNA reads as TGTGCCAGCAGCGTAGGGAGCGAATCCTACGAGCAGTACTTC.

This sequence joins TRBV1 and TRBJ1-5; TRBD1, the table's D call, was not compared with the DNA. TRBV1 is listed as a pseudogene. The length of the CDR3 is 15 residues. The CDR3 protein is CTSSQGDSRLGPQHF. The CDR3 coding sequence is TGCACCAGCAGCCAGGGTGACAGCCGGCTGGGGCCCCAGCATTTT.